This TCR beta chain was retrieved from a study of T cell responses to AZD1222 COVID-19 vaccine. The method was immunoSEQ multiplex PCR; TCRdb's version includes in-frame clones alone and lacks a portion of them. Of about 100,000 clones in the sample, 90% were seen once. The receptor was derived from an adult in good health. This material consisted of peripheral blood, taken on day 0 of AZD1222 vaccination.

The CDR3 nucleotides are TGTGCCAGCGCGAGGACAGGCAGCCTTTACGAGCAGTACTTC. Encoded protein: CASARTGSLYEQYF. This chain connects TRBV11-2 to TRBJ2-7, with 7 bases aligning to TRBD1. CDR3 length: 14 amino acids. The J segment lost 4 bases and the V segment lost 8 bases, leaving 11 bases of the junction unmatched. Germline loops: CDR1 SGHAT, CDR2 FQNNGV.